The TCR beta chain described here comes from a study of cytomegalovirus exposure and HLA in healthy donors. The overall study: An earlier analysis found 117 million unique TCR beta sequences from about 190 million T cells. Study-wide results and limits: Cytomegalovirus status, reportedly, was diagnosed with high specificity and sensitivity by the classifier. In a later analysis, at a false discovery rate of 0.05, 15,000 to 20,000 TCR beta sequences were associated with HLA alleles. Analysis was performed later, and it showed HLA-associated TCR beta chains to be more clonally expanded than equally common others.

Germline CDR1 is SGHVS and CDR2 is FNYEAQ. There are 14 residues in the CDR3. It was with 60 Vbeta and 13 Jbeta primers that the PCR ran. Data came from immunoSEQ multiplex PCR; TCRdb stores just in-frame clones and leaves some out. Of roughly 110,000 clones in the sample, 82% were seen once. In the case of this clone: Its antigen remains unknown.

The chain combines TRBV7-6 with TRBJ2-5, with D perhaps matching TRBD2 (7 bases). The J call may be wrong; the DNA end is better matched by TRBJ2-7. This clonotype was sampled from a woman aged 18-29 years in good health and CMV-seronegative. Material for sequencing was PBMCs. The CDR3 sequence: CASSGGREGYEQYF. The CDR3 DNA is TGTGCCAGCAGCGGGGGCAGGGAGGGGTACGAGCAGTACTTC.